Each of the 14 T cell receptor beta chains below was sequenced from the same sample in a study of blood T cell dynamics during melanoma immunotherapy. Described time point: week 3, after first cycle of checkpoint inhibitor. Only in-frame clones appear in the TCRdb table, and some are missing; sequencing was by immunoSEQ multiplex PCR. Of some 10,000 clones listed, roughly 80% are singletons. The sample was blood, taken from a patient treated with checkpoint blockade. The origin of the receptors is a human donor with melanoma.

This clone appeared a single time. This chain joins TRBV6-5 and TRBJ1-1, with 9 nucleotides matching TRBD1. The CDR3 spans 13 residues. J gave up 1 base and V 8 bases, and 2 bases lay outside the gene matches. Looked up from germline, CDR1 is MNHEY and CDR2 is SVGAGI. The CDR3 protein is CASGDRANTEAFF. Written as DNA, the CDR3 is TGTGCCAGCGGGGACAGGGCGAACACTGAAGCTTTCTTT.

This sequence joins TRBV19 and TRBJ1-5; D possibly corresponds to TRBD1 (5 bases). The germline V and J ends were trimmed by 5 bases and 1 base, with 15 bases remaining between them. The CDR3 has 16 amino acids. Germline CDR1 is LNHDA and CDR2 is SQIVND (reference sequence). The CDR3 DNA sequence: TGTGCCAGTAGTTGGCCGAGGGGATCGAGCAATCAGCCCCAGCATTTT. Residues: CASSWPRGSSNQPQHF.

The chain links TRBV2 to TRBJ1-1; D is unclear. V was pared by 2 bases and J by 0 bases, with 16 bases between. The V gene's germline CDR1 is SNHLY and CDR2 FYNNEI. This CDR3 spans 17 amino acids. This chain's CDR3 is CASSERGWELMNTEAFF. For the CDR3, the DNA is TGTGCCAGCAGTGAAAGAGGGTGGGAACTCATGAACACTGAAGCTTTCTTT. The full variable domain, in which reference TRBV2 and TRBJ1-1 provide the parts outside the CDR3, is EPEVTQTPSHQVTQMGQEVILRCVPISNHLYFYWYRQILGQKVEFLVSFYNNEISEKSEIFDDQFSVERPDGSNFTLKIRSTKLEDSAMYFCASSERGWELMNTEAFFGQGTRLTVV.

This clone was recorded only once. At one end the junction does not follow the germline gene, possibly because of a read error. Other DNA sequences within the sample encode an identical CDR3. DNA for the CDR3: TGTGCCAGCAGTGAGCCGGGCAGGGGCAATTCACCCCTCCATTTT. Translating it yields CASSEPGRGNSPLHF. This rearrangement joins TRBV28 to TRBJ1-6; D may be TRBD1 (6 bases). The CDR3 extends over 15 amino acids. Per the germline V gene, CDR1 is MDHEN and CDR2 is SYDVKM.

The J gene is TRBJ2-1, the V gene TRBV7-3; D may be TRBD1 (5 bases). The CDR3 totals 13 residues. CDR1 SGHTA and CDR2 FQGTGA come from the germline V gene. Deletions cut 5 bases from V and 6 bases from J, with 11 bases between. CDR3 sequence: CASSPGPSNEQFF. CDR3 nucleotide sequence: TGTGCCAGCAGCCCAGGGCCTTCCAATGAGCAGTTCTTC. Based on the CDR3 plus reference TRBV7-3 and TRBJ2-1, the full variable domain is GAGVSQTPSNKVTEKGKYVELRCDPISGHTALYWYRQSLGQGPEFLIYFQGTGAADDSGLPNDRFFAVRPEGSVSTLKIQRTERGDSAVYLCASSPGPSNEQFFGPGTRLTVL.

The chain's CDR3 is CASSYSRAEAFF. CDR3 DNA: TGTGCCAGCAGTTACAGCCGGGCTGAAGCTTTCTTT. This chain links TRBV6-6 with TRBJ1-1; unclear D gene. The length of the CDR3 is 12 residues. Trimming cost V 2 bases and J 6 bases, with 7 bases left between them. Germline values: CDR1 MNHNY, CDR2 SVGAGI (reference sequence).

The chain joins TRBV2 to TRBJ2-7, with 7 positions matching TRBD2. This CDR3 contains 12 residues. The germline V gene encodes CDR1 SNHLY and CDR2 FYNNEI. With V trimmed by 6 bases and J by 3 bases, 2 bases remained unmatched. The chain's CDR3 is CASRTSSYEQYF. DNA for the CDR3: TGTGCCAGCAGGACTAGCAGCTACGAGCAGTACTTC. The complete variable domain, with remaining parts taken from reference TRBV2 and TRBJ2-7, reads EPEVTQTPSHQVTQMGQEVILRCVPISNHLYFYWYRQILGQKVEFLVSFYNNEISEKSEIFDDQFSVERPDGSNFTLKIRSTKLEDSAMYFCASRTSSYEQYFGPGTRLTVT.

V and J are TRBV28 and TRBJ1-1; D is possibly TRBD1 (6 bases). V lost 6 bases, J lost 10 bases, and 18 bases lay in between. From germline, CDR1 is MDHEN and CDR2 SYDVKM. This CDR3 has 13 residues. CDR3 loop: CASSYMGGAGAFF. The CDR3 DNA reads as TGTGCCAGCAGCTATATGGGGGGGGCAGGAGCTTTCTTT.

The V gene is TRBV19, the J gene TRBJ1-5; no clear D gene. The V gene lost 3 bases and the J gene lost 4 bases, with 4 bases spanning the gap. This CDR3 has 12 amino acids. Per germline, CDR1 LNHDA and CDR2 SQIVND (reference sequence). CDR3 protein: CASSMGNQPQHF. DNA for the CDR3: TGTGCCAGTAGTATGGGGAATCAGCCCCAGCATTTT.

The rearrangement uses TRBV7-8 and TRBJ1-1; TRBD1 aligns across 7 bases. The CDR3 has 15 amino acids. The germline V gene has CDR1 SGHVS and CDR2 FQNEAQ. V lost 4 bases and J lost 1; bases outside the gene matches: 6. Here the CDR3 DNA reads TGTGCCAGCAGCTCCACGGACAGGACGAACACTGAAGCTTTCTTT. It yields the protein CASSSTDRTNTEAFF.

In its sample, this clone ranks as large (0.1 to 1%). The chain couples TRBV9 to TRBJ2-3; TRBD2 matches 13 bases. Per germline, CDR1 SGDLS and CDR2 YYNGEE. Losses at the gene ends were 3 bases for V and 0 bases for J; bases not matched to a gene: 4. This CDR3 contains 17 residues. CDR3 amino acids: CASSEGLAGASTDTQYF. Here the CDR3 DNA reads TGTGCCAGCAGCGAAGGACTAGCGGGAGCTAGCACAGATACGCAGTATTTT. The entire variable domain, with the rest obtained from reference TRBV9 and TRBJ2-3, is as follows: DSGVTQTPKHLITATGQRVTLRCSPRSGDLSVYWYQQSLDQGLQFLIQYYNGEERAKGNILERFSAQQFPDLHSELNLSSLELGDSALYFCASSEGLAGASTDTQYFGPGTRLTVL.

V gene TRBV9 combines with J gene TRBJ1-2, with TRBD1 matching 7 bases. After removal of 2 bases from V and 0 bases from J, the junction contained 1 base not matched to a gene. The CDR3 runs 14 residues. Looked up from germline, CDR1 is SGDLS and CDR2 is YYNGEE. The CDR3 coding sequence is TGTGCCAGCAGCGTCCAGGGGGCTAACTATGGCTACACCTTC. This sequence encodes CASSVQGANYGYTF.

This clone was recorded only once. The chain employs TRBV19 and TRBJ2-7; D gene ambiguous. Germline CDR1 LNHDA, CDR2 SQIVND (reference sequence). This CDR3 has 13 amino acids. V lost 5 bases, J lost 0 bases, and 8 bases lay in between. The CDR3 DNA sequence: TGTGCCAGTAGTTGGCAGACCTCCTACGAGCAGTACTTC. Amino acids: CASSWQTSYEQYF.

This clone qualifies as large. The V call is TRBV4-1, the J call TRBJ2-7; D not resolved. Germline lookup yields CDR1 MGHRA and CDR2 YSYEKL. The V gene lost 0 bases and the J gene lost 4 bases, with 7 bases spanning the gap. This CDR3 contains 13 residues. CDR3 sequence (DNA): TGCGCCAGCAGCCAAGACCGAGGTTACGAGCAGTACGTC. It specifies CASSQDRGYEQYV.